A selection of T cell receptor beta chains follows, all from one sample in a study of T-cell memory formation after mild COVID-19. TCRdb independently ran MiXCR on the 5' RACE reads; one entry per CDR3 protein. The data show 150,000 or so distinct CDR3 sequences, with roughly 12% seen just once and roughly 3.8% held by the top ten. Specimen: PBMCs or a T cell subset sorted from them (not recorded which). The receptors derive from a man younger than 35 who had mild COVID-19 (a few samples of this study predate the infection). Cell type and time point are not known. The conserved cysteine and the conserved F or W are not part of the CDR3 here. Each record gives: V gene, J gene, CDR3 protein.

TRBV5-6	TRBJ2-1	ASSLEDLNEQF
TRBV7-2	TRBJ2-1	ASSPPGRSYNEQF
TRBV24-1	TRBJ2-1	ATGPGGTGVYEQF
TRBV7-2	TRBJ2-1	ASSLARVAGISPEQF
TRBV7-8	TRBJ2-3	ASLSFVDTQY
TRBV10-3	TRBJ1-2	AISSGQYYGYT
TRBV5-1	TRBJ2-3	ASSLEPDTQY
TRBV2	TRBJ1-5	ASSDLAAGVDNQPQH
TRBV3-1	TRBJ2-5	ASSQDAETQY
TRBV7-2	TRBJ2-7	ASSGRLQGAQD
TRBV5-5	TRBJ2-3	ASSSQDTQY
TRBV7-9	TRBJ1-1	ASSRQGEAF
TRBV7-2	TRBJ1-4	ASSLGGTGTEKLF
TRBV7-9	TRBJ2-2	ASSPMAGITGELF
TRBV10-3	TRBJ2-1	AISESTHEQF
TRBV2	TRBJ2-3	ASSTPGRGGRDTQY
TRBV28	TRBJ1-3	ASTTRQGRGNTIY
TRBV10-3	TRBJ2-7	AISRDTSYEQY
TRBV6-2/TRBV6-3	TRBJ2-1	ASTTPRVRANEQF
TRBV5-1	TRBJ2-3	ASRSGTSRDTQY
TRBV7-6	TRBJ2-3	ASMSYQKADTQY
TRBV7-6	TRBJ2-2	ASSSPLRGGGTAGELF
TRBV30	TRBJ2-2	AWKDLSANTGELF
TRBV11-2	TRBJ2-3	ASSLGTNADTQY
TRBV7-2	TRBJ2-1	ASSSRSGGAPNEQF
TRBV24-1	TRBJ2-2	ATSGGQGAPVTGELF
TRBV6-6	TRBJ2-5	ASSLNRGHQETQY
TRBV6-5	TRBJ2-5	ASSYEPSGVQETQY
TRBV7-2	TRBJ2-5	ASGGYQETQY
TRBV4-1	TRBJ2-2	ASSQRTRTGATGELF
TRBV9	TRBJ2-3	ASSVASPAGVRTDTQY
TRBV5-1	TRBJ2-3	ASRPGLASDTQY
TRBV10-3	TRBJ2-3	AISSGSSSTDTQY
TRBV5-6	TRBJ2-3	ASSLRPDTQY
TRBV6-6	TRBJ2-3	ASRRPSGGGTDTQY
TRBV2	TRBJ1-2	ASRTDNYGYT
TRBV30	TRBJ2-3	AWSVLGADTQY
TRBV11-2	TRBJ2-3	ASSLRDLTDTQY
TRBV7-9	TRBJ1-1	ASRRTNGPDTEAF
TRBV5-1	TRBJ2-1	ASSPRLAGNEQF
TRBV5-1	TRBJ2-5	ASSRNPSEETQY
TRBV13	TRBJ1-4	ASSLALGAIEKLF